This T cell receptor beta chain was recorded in a study of blood T cells in healthy people across ages. This clonotype was counted a single time. Primers used in a second PCR of roughly 6 to 11 cycles were a sample-barcoded 5' primer and a J-beta primer mix. Carrying 12 random nucleotides, a template-switch adaptor labeled each individual cDNA molecule. In TCRdb, the 5' RACE reads were re-called with MiXCR into one record per CDR3 protein. The sample yields more than 650,000 distinct CDR3 sequences, approximately 21% seen once. The CDR3 covers 14 residues. Germline V CDR1 and CDR2: DFQATT, SNEGSKA (reference sequence).

This chain links TRBV20-1 with TRBJ2-5, with 8 bases identical to TRBD1. The DNA end lines up better with TRBJ2-7; the J call may be wrong. This sequence originates from a man aged 70 or older in good health. Sequencing was performed on blood. The CDR3 spells CSARDRVPYYEQYF. CDR3 bases: TGCAGTGCTAGGGACAGGGTCCCATACTACGAGCAGTACTTC.